Below, one T cell receptor (beta chain) is given with its context. The data were taken from a study of blood T cell repertoires in COVID-19. Study background: Both acute and convalescent COVID-19 samples were obtained from the United States, Italy and Spain.

Per the original data handling: The assay estimated nucleated cells by amplifying reference gene primers. Assay: immunoSEQ multiplex PCR; the TCRdb copy retains only in-frame clones and omits some. The DNA gave D and trimming, while V, J and clone size come from that table. The data contain some 340,000 clones, 85% to 95% of them seen just once; the ten biggest clones take up about 4%. The ends lost 0 bases at V and 7 bases at J; junction bases unmatched: 6. Germline assignment: CDR1 SGHRS and CDR2 YFSETQ. The CDR3 runs 14 residues. The sequence was collected from a woman in her 30s who had been exposed to COVID-19. Sequenced: PBMCs or T cells enriched from blood (not recorded which). The chain links TRBV5-1 to TRBJ2-7; the match to TRBD1 covers 8 bases. CDR3 region: CASSLAGTGMEQYF. CDR3 coding DNA: TGCGCCAGCAGCTTGGCCGGGACAGGAATGGAGCAGTACTTC.